The T cell receptor beta chain under discussion was sequenced for a study of cytomegalovirus exposure and HLA in healthy donors. A multiplex PCR was run with 60 Vbeta primers and 13 Jbeta primers. The assay was immunoSEQ multiplex PCR, and TCRdb's table has in-frame clones only and misses some. The table includes 150,000 to 200,000 clones, roughly four fifths detected once. The source of this sequence is a man aged 50 to 60 in good health and CMV-seropositive. Source material: PBMCs.

As DNA, the CDR3 is TGCGCCAGCAGCAGCGGACTAGCGGGAGTCACAGATACGCAGTATTTT. It encodes CASSSGLAGVTDTQYF. The chain carries TRBV5-1 and TRBJ2-3; 13 bases are a match to TRBD2. The junction had 4 bases not matched to a gene; V was cut back by 4 bases and J by 2 bases. This CDR3 is built from 16 residues. The germline V gene has CDR1 SGHRS and CDR2 YFSETQ.